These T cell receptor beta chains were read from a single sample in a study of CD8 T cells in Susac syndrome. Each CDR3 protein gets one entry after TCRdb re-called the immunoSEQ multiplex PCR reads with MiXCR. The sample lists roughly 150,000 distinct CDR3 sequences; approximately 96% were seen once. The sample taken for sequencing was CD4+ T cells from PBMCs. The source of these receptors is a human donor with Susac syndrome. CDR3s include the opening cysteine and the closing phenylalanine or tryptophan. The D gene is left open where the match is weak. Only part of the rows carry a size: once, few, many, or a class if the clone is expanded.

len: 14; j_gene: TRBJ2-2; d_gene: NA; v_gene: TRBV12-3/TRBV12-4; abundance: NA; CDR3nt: TGTGCCAGCAGTTTAGCCGGGGGCCCCGGGGAGCTGTTTTTT; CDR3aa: CASSLAGGPGELFF
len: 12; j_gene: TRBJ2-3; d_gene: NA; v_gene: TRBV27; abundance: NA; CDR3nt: TGTGCCAGCATGGCAGGATGGGATACGCAGTATTTT; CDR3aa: CASMAGWDTQYF
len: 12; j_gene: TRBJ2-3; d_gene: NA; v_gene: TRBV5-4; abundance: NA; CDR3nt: TGTGCCACTGGGCCCAGCGCAGATACGCAGTATTTT; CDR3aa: CATGPSADTQYF
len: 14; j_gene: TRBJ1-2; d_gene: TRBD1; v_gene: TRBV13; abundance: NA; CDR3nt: TGTGCCAGCAGCTCCTACAGGGGGTACTATGGCTACACCTTC; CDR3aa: CASSSYRGYYGYTF
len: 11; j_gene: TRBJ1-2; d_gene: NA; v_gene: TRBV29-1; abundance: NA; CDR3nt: TGCAGCATCCTTGGGGGGGGCGGCTACACCTTC; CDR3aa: CSILGGGGYTF
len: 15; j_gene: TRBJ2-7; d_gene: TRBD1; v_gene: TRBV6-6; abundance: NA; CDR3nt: TGTGCCAGCAGCGCGCGACAGGGGGCGGCCTACGAGCAGTACTTC; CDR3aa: CASSARQGAAYEQYF
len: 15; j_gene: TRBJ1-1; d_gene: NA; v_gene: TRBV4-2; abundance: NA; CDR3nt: TGTGCCAGCAGCCCAGGGGTGGGGGGCTGGACTGAAGCTTTCTTT; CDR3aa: CASSPGVGGWTEAFF
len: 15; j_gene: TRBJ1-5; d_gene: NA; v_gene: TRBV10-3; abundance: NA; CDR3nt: TGTGCCATCAGTGATTCGTCGGGGGTCAATCAGCCCCAGCATTTT; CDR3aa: CAISDSSGVNQPQHF
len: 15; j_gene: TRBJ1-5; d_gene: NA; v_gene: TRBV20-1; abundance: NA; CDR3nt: TGCAGTGCTAGAGAGGGGGAGTATAGCAATCAGCCCCAGCATTTT; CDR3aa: CSAREGEYSNQPQHF
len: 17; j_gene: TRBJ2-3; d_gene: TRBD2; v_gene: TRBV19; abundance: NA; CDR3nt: TGTGCCAGTAGTCCCAACGGCCAGCGGGGGTTCGTAGATACGCAGTATTTT; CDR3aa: CASSPNGQRGFVDTQYF
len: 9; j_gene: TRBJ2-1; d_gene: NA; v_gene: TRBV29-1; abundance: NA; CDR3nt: TGCAGCGGAGGGGATGAGCAGTTCTTC; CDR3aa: CSGGDEQFF
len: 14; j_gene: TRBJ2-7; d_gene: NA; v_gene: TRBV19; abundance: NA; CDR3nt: TGTGCCAGTAGTCATCAGGGCAGAGTCTACGAGCAGTACTTC; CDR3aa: CASSHQGRVYEQYF
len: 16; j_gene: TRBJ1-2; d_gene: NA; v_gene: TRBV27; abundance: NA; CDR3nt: TGTGCCAGCAGTTTACGATCCCCCTTGGCGGGGACTGGCTACACCTTC; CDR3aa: CASSLRSPLAGTGYTF
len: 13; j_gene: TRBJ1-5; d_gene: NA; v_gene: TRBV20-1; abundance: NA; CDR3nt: TGCAGTGCTAGCCCGGACAGCAATCAGCCCCAGCATTTT; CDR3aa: CSASPDSNQPQHF
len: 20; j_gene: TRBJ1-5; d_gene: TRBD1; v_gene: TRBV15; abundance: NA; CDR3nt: TGTGCCACCAGCAGGTTAAAGGGACAGGGGGCCCTATATGGCAATCAGCCCCAGCATTTT; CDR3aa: CATSRLKGQGALYGNQPQHF
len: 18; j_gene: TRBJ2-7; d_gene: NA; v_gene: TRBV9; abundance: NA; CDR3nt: TGTGCCAGCAGCGTAGGGGGCGGGATTGGCAGGGGAGCCTACGAGCAGTACTTC; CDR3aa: CASSVGGGIGRGAYEQYF
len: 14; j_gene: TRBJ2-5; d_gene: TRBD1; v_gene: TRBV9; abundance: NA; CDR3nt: TGTGCCAGCAGCAAAGGACAGGTGCAAGAGACCCAGTACTTC; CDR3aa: CASSKGQVQETQYF
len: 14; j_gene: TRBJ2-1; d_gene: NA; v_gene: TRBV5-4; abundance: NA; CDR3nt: TGTGCCAGCAGCTTTGAAAGCTCCTACAATGAGCAGTTCTTC; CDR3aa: CASSFESSYNEQFF
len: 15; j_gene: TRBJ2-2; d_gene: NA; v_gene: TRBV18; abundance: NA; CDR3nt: TGTGCCAGCTCACCACCCGAACTTCCCGCCGGGGAGCTGTTTTTT; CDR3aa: CASSPPELPAGELFF
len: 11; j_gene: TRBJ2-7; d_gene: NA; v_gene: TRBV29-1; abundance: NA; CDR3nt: TGCAGCGTTGTAGTCTCCTACGAGCAGTACTTC; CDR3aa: CSVVVSYEQYF
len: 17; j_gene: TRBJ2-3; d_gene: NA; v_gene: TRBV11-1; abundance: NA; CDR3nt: TGTGCCAGCAGCTTAAGAGGGGTTGCAACACACACAGATACGCAGTATTTT; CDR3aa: CASSLRGVATHTDTQYF
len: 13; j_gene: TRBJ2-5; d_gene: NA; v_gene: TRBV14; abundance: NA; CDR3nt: TGTGCCAGCGCCGGGCAGGGCCAAGAGACCCAGTACTTC; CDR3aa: CASAGQGQETQYF
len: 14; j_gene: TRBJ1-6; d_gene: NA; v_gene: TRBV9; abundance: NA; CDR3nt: TGTGCCAGCAGCGTAAAATTTTGGAATTCACCCCTCCACTTT; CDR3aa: CASSVKFWNSPLHF
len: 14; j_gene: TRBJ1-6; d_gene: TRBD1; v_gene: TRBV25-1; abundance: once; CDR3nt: TGTGCCAGCATGGGACAGGGGTCTGATTCACCCCTCCACTTT; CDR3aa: CASMGQGSDSPLHF
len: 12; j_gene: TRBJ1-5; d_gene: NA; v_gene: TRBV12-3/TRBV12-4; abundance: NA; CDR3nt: TGTGCCAGCAGTTCCGGGCGGCAGCCCCAGCATTTT; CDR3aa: CASSSGRQPQHF
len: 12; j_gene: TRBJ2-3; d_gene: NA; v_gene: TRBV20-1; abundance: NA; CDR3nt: TGCAGTGCTTCCCCTGGGGCAGATACGCAGTATTTT; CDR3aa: CSASPGADTQYF
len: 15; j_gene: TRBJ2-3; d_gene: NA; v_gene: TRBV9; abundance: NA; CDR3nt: TGTGCCAGCAGCGTAGTGGGGGCGGCCACAGATACGCAGTATTTT; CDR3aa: CASSVVGAATDTQYF
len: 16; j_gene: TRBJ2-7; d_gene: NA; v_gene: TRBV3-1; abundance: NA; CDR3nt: TGTGCCAGCAGCCAAGATCGGGCACCAGGGCCCTACGAGCAGTACTTC; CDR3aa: CASSQDRAPGPYEQYF
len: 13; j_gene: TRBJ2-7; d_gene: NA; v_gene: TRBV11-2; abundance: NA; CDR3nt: TGTGCCAGCAGCAGAGCCTGGGGGGCAGAGCAGTACTTC; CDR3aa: CASSRAWGAEQYF
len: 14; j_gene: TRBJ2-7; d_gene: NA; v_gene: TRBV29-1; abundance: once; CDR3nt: TGCAGCGTTCGCGCCGGACAGTCCTCCTACGAGCAGTACTTC; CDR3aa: CSVRAGQSSYEQYF
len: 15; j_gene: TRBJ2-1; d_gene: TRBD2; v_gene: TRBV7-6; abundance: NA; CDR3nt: TGTGCCAGCAGCTCCGACCCTAGCGGACTAGGTGAGCAGTTCTTC; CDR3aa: CASSSDPSGLGEQFF
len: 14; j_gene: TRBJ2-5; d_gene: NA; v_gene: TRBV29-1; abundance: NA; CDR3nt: TGCAGCGTTGTTAAAGGAGGGGGCGAGAAGACCCAGTACTTC; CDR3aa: CSVVKGGGEKTQYF
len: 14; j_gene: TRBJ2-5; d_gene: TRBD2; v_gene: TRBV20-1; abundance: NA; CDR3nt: TGCAGTGCTAGCGGGGGGGCCTGGCAAGAGACCCAGTACTTC; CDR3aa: CSASGGAWQETQYF
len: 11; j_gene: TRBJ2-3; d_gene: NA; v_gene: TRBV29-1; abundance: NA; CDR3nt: TGCAGCGTTGGACGGACAGATACGCAGTATTTT; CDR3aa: CSVGRTDTQYF